This TCR beta chain was identified during a study of PD-1 blockade in classical Hodgkin lymphoma. Profiled with immunoSEQ multiplex PCR; TCRdb holds only in-frame clones, not every one. The data contain 13,000 or so clones, around 85% of them singletons. Time point denoted: cycle 4 day 1 (C4D1), after less than 7 weeks of nivolumab. Brentuximab vedotin exposure varied among the patients, all of whom had relapsed after autologous stem cell transplantation. Thawed PBMCs were the source of CD4+ T cells, purified by magnetic negative selection. Responses achieved at best were complete response, partial response or progressive disease. Per the germline V gene, CDR1 is MNHNY and CDR2 is SVGAGI (reference sequence). The V gene end was trimmed by 11 bases and the J gene end by 1 base; junction bases not matched to a gene: 6. The CDR3 totals 13 residues. Remarks on this clone: Antigen: not known.

The study, taken as a whole, reports: Complete responders' diversity at baseline resembled that of newly diagnosed patients. When set against healthy donors, newly diagnosed patients were reported to show lower baseline TCR diversity.

Sequencing was performed on CD4+ T cells from blood, taken before the fourth cycle of nivolumab. The chain is built from TRBV6-6 and TRBJ1-1; 8 bases are a match to TRBD1. The sequence was collected from a human donor with classical Hodgkin lymphoma. Here the CDR3 DNA reads TGTGCCGTCGGACAGGGTAGGAACACTGAAGCTTTCTTT. Protein sequence: CAVGQGRNTEAFF.